The 31 T cell receptor beta chains below were found in one sample sequenced in a study of HIV-infected patients and healthy controls. Follow-up blood was drawn about 14 weeks, roughly three months, after antiretroviral therapy began. The repertoire came from unfractionated whole blood and reflected all unsorted peripheral T cells. Alpha and beta constant-region primers primed reverse transcription of around 500 ng RNA. Alpha and beta chain libraries were made separately by chain-specific third strand synthesis with multiplexing indices. TCRdb reanalysed the 5' RACE reads using MiXCR and keeps one entry per CDR3 protein. The table records about 8,000 distinct CDR3 sequences, roughly 6.3% of them present only once. The sequencing here drew on blood, taken during antiretroviral therapy. Source of these receptors: an adult with HIV infection.

This clonotype occurred many times. This beta chain represents an off-target read in a library built for alpha chains; its size is of limited meaning. The chain has TRBV30 and TRBJ1-4; TRBD1 might be the D (6 bases). The CDR3 loop spans 13 amino acids. Germline V lookup: CDR1 GTSNPN, CDR2 SVGIG (reference sequence). The ends were cut back, 2 bases at V and 8 bases at J, with 12 bases in the middle. CDR3 residues: CAWSRQGKEKLFF. The CDR3 coding sequence is TGTGCCTGGAGTCGTCAGGGGAAAGAAAAACTGTTTTTT. Supplemented by reference TRBV30 and TRBJ1-4, the full variable domain reads SQTIHQWPATLVQPVGSPLSLECTVEGTSNPNLYWYRQAAGRGLQLLFYSVGIGQISSEVPQNLSASRPQDRQFILSSKKLLLSDSGFYLCAWSRQGKEKLFFGSGTQLSVL.

This clonotype is medium-sized by share. Since it is a stray read in a library aimed at alpha chains, this beta chain has a size that is not meaningful. The chain joins TRBV12-3 or TRBV12-4 to TRBJ1-1; D might be TRBD1 (5 bases). The CDR3 is 14 residues long. Deletions cut 1 base from V and 5 bases from J, with 11 bases between. Here the CDR3 reads CASSLGGSWTEAFF. CDR3 in DNA: TGTGCCAGCAGTTTAGGGGGGTCGTGGACTGAAGCTTTCTTT.

This clonotype has ten or more counts. This beta chain is a stray sequence in a library constructed for alpha chains; its clone size is not meaningful. The rearrangement joins TRBV20-1 to TRBJ2-7; tentative D call: TRBD1 (8 bases). There are 15 residues in the CDR3. Per germline, CDR1 DFQATT and CDR2 SNEGSKA (reference sequence). Trimming removed 4 bases from V and 7 bases from J, with 23 bases in between. The CDR3 nucleotides read TGCAGTGCTACTAGACAGGGGAGGGAAGTGAGTGAGCAGTACTTC. It translates to CSATRQGREVSEQYF.

As for this clonotype: Being off target in a library aimed at alpha chains, this beta chain has a size of little meaning. J is TRBJ1-1 and V is TRBV27; D not certain. Germline V gives CDR1 MNHEY, CDR2 SMNVEV (reference sequence). Trimming shortened V by 2 bases and J by 7 bases, and 5 bases separated the two germline ends. CDR3 size: 11 residues. For the CDR3, the DNA is TGTGCCAGCAGTTTAGGAAGTGAAGCTTTCTTT. The encoded protein is CASSLGSEAFF.

This clonotype ranks as medium-sized. This beta chain is an off-target read within a library intended for alpha chains, so its frequency means little. The chain recombines TRBV5-5 with TRBJ2-7, with TRBD1 matching 8 bases. CDR3 size: 14 residues. V was clipped by 4 bases and J by 2 bases; unmatched bases: 5. The V gene's germline CDR1 is SGHKS and CDR2 YYEKEE (reference sequence). CDR3: CASSTGTGPYEQYF. The CDR3 region has the DNA TGTGCCAGCAGCACCGGGACAGGTCCCTACGAGCAGTACTTC.

This clonotype was seen only a few times. This beta chain lies outside the target of a library built for alpha chains; its clone size means little. The V gene is TRBV6-1, the J gene TRBJ2-3, with TRBD2 identical over 10 bases. The CDR3 contains 14 residues. V lost 6 bases and J lost 3; bases outside the gene matches: 3. Germline CDR1 and CDR2: MNHNS and SASEGT. The CDR3 here is CASSRAGGTDTQYF. The CDR3 nucleotides are TGTGCCAGCAGCAGAGCGGGGGGGACAGATACGCAGTATTTT.

This clonotype was seen repeatedly, ten times or more. Within a library made for alpha chains, this beta chain is off target, and its count is uninformative. The chain couples TRBV7-9 to TRBJ1-1; TRBD1 might be the D (5 bases). V was pared by 2 bases and J by 1 base, with 5 bases between. The CDR3 is 13 residues long. Germline V gene data show CDR1 as SEHNR and CDR2 as FQNEAQ (reference sequence). CDR3 residues: CASSLQGNTEAFF. CDR3 bases: TGTGCCAGCAGCTTACAGGGGAACACTGAAGCTTTCTTT.

This clonotype counts as large (0.1 to 1%). The library was designed around alpha chains, so this beta chain is a stray read whose abundance carries little weight. V and J are TRBV12-3 or TRBV12-4 and TRBJ2-7, with no clear D. The CDR3 length is 12 residues. Trimming cost V 7 bases and J 7 bases, with 14 bases left between them. The CDR3 protein is CASTQLLQEQYF. DNA for the CDR3: TGTGCCAGCACCCAGTTATTGCAAGAGCAGTACTTC.

In its sample, this clonotype was seen many times. In a library made to pick up alpha chains, this beta chain is a stray read with a size that means little. The chain carries TRBV7-3 and TRBJ2-7; 9 positions agree with TRBD1. CDR1 and CDR2 from the germline V gene are SGHTA and FQGTGA. This CDR3 comprises 14 residues. V was pared by 6 bases and J by 2 bases, with 5 bases of the junction left unmatched. The DNA for the CDR3 is TGTGCCAGCAGTCCCGACAGGGGGACCTACGAGCAGTACTTC. Residues: CASSPDRGTYEQYF.

This clonotype was seen many times. This beta chain is a stray sequence in a library constructed for alpha chains; its clone size is not meaningful. The chain uses TRBV12-3 or TRBV12-4 and TRBJ2-1; a weak D match, TRBD2 (6 bases). CDR3 length: 17 residues. Trimming removed 0 bases at V and 0 bases at J, with 12 bases between. Here the CDR3 DNA reads TGTGCCAGCAGTTTAGCGCTGGGCGGGATCTCCTACAATGAGCAGTTCTTC. Residues: CASSLALGGISYNEQFF.

This clonotype ranks as medium-sized (0.01 to 0.1%). A library made for alpha chains picked up this beta chain off target, so its size means little. The rearrangement links TRBV4-1 to TRBJ2-7; tentatively, D is TRBD1 (6 bases). Germline V CDR1 and CDR2: MGHRA, YSYEKL. The CDR3 has 15 amino acids. V was clipped by 2 bases and J by 0 bases, with 11 bases between them. This CDR3 reads CASSQFTGTSYEQYF. The CDR3 nucleotides read TGCGCCAGCAGCCAATTCACAGGGACCTCCTACGAGCAGTACTTC.

This clonotype was seen at least ten times. The library was built for alpha chains, so this beta chain is an off-target read and its size means little. This chain joins TRBV20-1 and TRBJ2-7; no firm D call. Germline CDR1 is DFQATT and CDR2 is SNEGSKA (reference sequence). V shed 5 bases and J shed 2 bases, with 19 bases lying between them. This CDR3 spans 15 amino acids. In DNA form, the CDR3 reads TGCAGTGCTGGAGTGGGCCGGAGCGATACCTACGAGCAGTACTTC. Its protein is CSAGVGRSDTYEQYF.

This clonotype occurred many times. This beta chain is an off-target read within a library intended for alpha chains, so its frequency means little. V gene TRBV28 combines with J gene TRBJ2-7; D is unresolved. CDR3 length: 13 residues. Per germline, CDR1 MDHEN and CDR2 SYDVKM. Trimming removed 8 bases at V and 5 bases at J, with 16 bases between. The CDR3: CASAVRAPNEQYF. In nucleotides, the CDR3 is TGTGCCAGCGCGGTAAGGGCCCCTAACGAGCAGTACTTC.

Within the sample, this clonotype is medium-sized (0.01 to 0.1%). This beta chain slipped into a library made for alpha chains as a stray read, so its size is not meaningful. The chain joins TRBV28 to TRBJ1-6; D may be TRBD1 (6 bases). V lost 2 bases and J 7 bases, leaving 15 bases between the germline ends. CDR3 length: 16 amino acids. Germline CDR1 and CDR2: MDHEN and SYDVKM. This chain's CDR3 is CASSLGTRGGNSPLHF. The CDR3, as DNA: TGTGCCAGCAGTTTAGGGACCAGGGGAGGCAATTCACCCCTCCACTTT. The entire variable domain, with the rest obtained from reference TRBV28 and TRBJ1-6, is as follows: DVKVTQSSRYLVKRTGEKVFLECVQDMDHENMFWYRQDPGLGLRLIYFSYDVKMKEKGDIPEGYSVSREKKERFSLILESASTNQTSMYLCASSLGTRGGNSPLHFGNGTRLTVT.

The sample holds many counts of this clonotype. This beta chain is an unintended read in a library built for alpha chains; its size means little. V usage is TRBV5-1 and J usage is TRBJ1-2, with a tentative D call TRBD1 (5 bases). With 1 base removed from V and 6 bases from J, the gap between germline ends came to 22 bases. Germline V lookup: CDR1 SGHRS, CDR2 YFSETQ. The CDR3 loop spans 17 amino acids. The CDR3 loop is CASSLRNPGTDIDGYTF. In DNA form, the CDR3 reads TGCGCCAGCAGCTTGCGCAACCCTGGAACGGACATAGATGGCTACACCTTC.

This clonotype is labeled medium-sized. Little can be read into the size of this beta chain, an off-target read in a library designed for alpha chains. The chain joins TRBV7-3 to TRBJ2-6; perhaps D is TRBD1 or TRBD2 (5 bases each). V lost 1 base and J lost 2, with 12 bases in between. The length of the CDR3 is 17 residues. Germline values: CDR1 SGHTA, CDR2 FQGTGA. The CDR3 region is CASSLNNGTAGANVLTF. The CDR3 coding sequence is TGTGCCAGCAGCTTAAATAACGGGACGGCTGGGGCCAACGTCCTGACTTTC. Filled out from reference TRBV7-3 and TRBJ2-6, the complete variable domain reads GAGVSQTPSNKVTEKGKYVELRCDPISGHTALYWYRQSLGQGPEFLIYFQGTGAADDSGLPNDRFFAVRPEGSVSTLKIQRTERGDSAVYLCASSLNNGTAGANVLTFGAGSRLTVL.

This clonotype is categorized as medium-sized. This beta chain appears as a stray read in a library generated for alpha chains; its size is not informative. The chain has TRBV10-3 and TRBJ2-5; 7 bases align to TRBD2. This CDR3 is 16 amino acids long. Germline V gives CDR1 ENHRY, CDR2 SYGVKD. Losses at the gene ends were 0 bases for V and 3 bases for J; bases not matched to a gene: 7. The CDR3 here is CAISESIAAGEETQYF. The CDR3, as DNA: TGTGCCATCAGTGAGTCGATTGCGGCGGGGGAAGAGACCCAGTACTTC.

This clonotype qualifies as medium-sized. In a library made to pick up alpha chains, this beta chain is a stray read with a size that means little. The genes are TRBV7-9 and TRBJ2-1, with 12 bases that match TRBD2. J gave up 0 bases and V 5 bases, and 5 bases lay outside the gene matches. The CDR3 contains 17 residues. Germline CDR1 SEHNR, CDR2 FQNEAQ (reference sequence). The CDR3 loop is CASSRGLAGRSYNEQFF. CDR3 in DNA: TGTGCCAGCAGCCGAGGACTAGCGGGGCGCTCCTACAATGAGCAGTTCTTC.

In regard to this clonotype: This beta chain is a stray read from a library made for alpha chains; its abundance is not meaningful. The chain couples TRBV6-2 or TRBV6-3 to TRBJ2-4; TRBD2 matches at 7 bases. Losses at the gene ends were 3 bases for V and 2 bases for J; bases not matched to a gene: 7. This CDR3 has 16 residues. The germline gives CDR1 MNHEY, CDR2 SVGEGT. CDR3 sequence (DNA): TGTGCCAGCAGTTATCGGCAGGGAGGGACCAAAAACATTCAGTACTTC. It specifies CASSYRQGGTKNIQYF.

With respect to this clonotype: Little can be read into the size of this beta chain, an off-target read in a library designed for alpha chains. This chain links TRBV7-9 with TRBJ1-1; a weak D match, TRBD1 (5 bases). Trimming pared 4 bases from V and 0 bases from J, leaving 18 bases between. CDR1 and CDR2 from the germline V gene are SEHNR and FQNEAQ (reference sequence). The length of the CDR3 is 17 residues. The CDR3 loop reads CASSSHDWGGMNTEAFF. CDR3 nucleotide sequence: TGTGCCAGCAGCTCCCATGATTGGGGGGGAATGAACACTGAAGCTTTCTTT.

This clonotype is termed medium-sized (0.01 to 0.1%). The library was built for alpha chains, so this beta chain is an off-target read and its size means little. The gene calls are TRBV12-3 or TRBV12-4 and TRBJ2-7; D gene ambiguous. The CDR3 spans 14 residues. The V end was cut by 4 bases, the J end by 9 bases, with 19 bases between. CDR3 residues: CASSSRAGVLAQYF. CDR3 coding DNA: TGTGCCAGCAGTTCAAGAGCAGGAGTCCTTGCGCAGTACTTC.

This clonotype was counted many times. This beta chain represents an off-target read in a library built for alpha chains; its size is of limited meaning. V usage is TRBV28 and J usage is TRBJ2-7, with 8 bases fitting TRBD2. CDR1 is MDHEN and CDR2 is SYDVKM in the germline V gene. V lost 6 bases, J lost 3 bases, and 10 bases stayed unmatched. The CDR3 is 15 residues long. CDR3 sequence (DNA): TGTGCCAGCAGCCTCTCGGCTAGCGGGCTCTACGAGCAGTACTTC. Its translation: CASSLSASGLYEQYF.

Ten or more counts support this clonotype. This beta chain is a stray read from a library made for alpha chains; its abundance is not meaningful. The V and J genes are TRBV10-3 and TRBJ2-1; TRBD2 agrees at 9 bases. Unmatched junction bases numbered 4, after V lost 4 bases and J lost 0 bases. The CDR3 sequence is 16 residues long. From germline, CDR1 is ENHRY and CDR2 SYGVKD. As DNA, the CDR3 is TGTGCCATCAGTGGTTTTAGCGGGAGCTCCTACAATGAGCAGTTCTTC. Translation: CAISGFSGSSYNEQFF.

Ten or more counts support this clonotype. The library was prepared for alpha chains; this beta chain is a stray read, so its frequency means little. The genes are TRBV13 and TRBJ2-1; 7 bases match TRBD2. Trimming took 7 bases from V and 7 from J; bases not matched to a gene: 4. Germline V gives CDR1 PRHDT, CDR2 FYEKMQ (reference sequence). The CDR3 has 12 residues. The CDR3 nucleotides are TGTGCCAGCACTTTGCGGGGGAATGAGCAGTTCTTC. Encoded protein: CASTLRGNEQFF.

Many counts were recorded for this clonotype. Because this beta chain is a stray read in a library intended to capture alpha chains, its abundance should not be given much weight. The chain links TRBV29-1 to TRBJ1-1; weak D call: TRBD1 (5 bases). Germline assignment: CDR1 SQVTM and CDR2 ANQGSEA. Trimming took 7 bases from V and 3 from J, leaving 18 bases between them. This CDR3 has 14 residues. CDR3 in DNA: TGCAGCGCAACACTTCGGGGGTGGGACACTGAAGCTTTCTTT. It encodes CSATLRGWDTEAFF.

This clonotype is medium-sized (0.01 to 0.1%) by share. The library was prepared for alpha chains; this beta chain is a stray read, so its frequency means little. The chain carries TRBV6-1 and TRBJ2-3; TRBD2 matches 9 bases. This CDR3 has 16 amino acids. With 6 bases clipped from V and 2 bases from J, the junction kept 9 bases outside the gene matches. Per germline, CDR1 MNHNS and CDR2 SASEGT. In DNA form, the CDR3 reads TGTGCCAGCAGGTCGACTAGCGGACCCTTCACAGATACGCAGTATTTT. It encodes CASRSTSGPFTDTQYF.

This clonotype has a count of ten or more. This beta chain represents an off-target read in a library built for alpha chains; its size is of limited meaning. The chain recombines TRBV19 with TRBJ2-4; D is possibly TRBD1 (5 bases). Trimming left V 3 bases short and J 0 bases short, with 12 bases between. Germline assignment: CDR1 LNHDA and CDR2 SQIVND (reference sequence). This CDR3 region has 16 residues. This CDR3 is CASSIGAPQAKNIQYF. As DNA, the CDR3 is TGTGCCAGTAGTATTGGGGCACCCCAAGCCAAAAACATTCAGTACTTC.

This clonotype has at least ten counts. For a library built for alpha chains, this beta chain is a stray read; little rests on its size. The CDR3 DNA is TGTGCCAGTAGTTCCAGGACAGGAGATGATCAAGAGACCCAGTACTTC. This codes for CASSSRTGDDQETQYF. The chain couples TRBV19 to TRBJ2-5, with 7 nucleotides matching TRBD1. The CDR3 is made up of 16 amino acids. Germline-derived CDR1 and CDR2 are LNHDA and SQIVND (reference sequence). J gave up 2 bases and V 5 bases, and 11 bases lay outside the gene matches.

Many counts were recorded for this clonotype. Within a library made for alpha chains, this beta chain is off target, and its count is uninformative. The V gene is TRBV20-1, the J gene TRBJ1-6; no firm D call. CDR3 size: 13 residues. Germline lookup yields CDR1 DFQATT and CDR2 SNEGSKA (reference sequence). Deletions cut 6 bases from V and 5 bases from J, with 11 bases between. In DNA form, the CDR3 reads TGCAGTGCGCGGATAGCCGATAATTCACCCCTCCACTTT. It specifies CSARIADNSPLHF.

Comment on this clonotype: Because this beta chain is a stray read in a library intended to capture alpha chains, its abundance should not be given much weight. The V gene is TRBV24-1, the J gene TRBJ2-2; D gene unclear. This CDR3 contains 12 residues. Germline V lookup: CDR1 KGHDR, CDR2 SFDVKD. V was trimmed by 9 bases and J by 6 bases, leaving 10 bases between them. The CDR3 protein is CATDAYAGELFF. The CDR3 coding sequence is TGTGCCACCGACGCCTACGCCGGGGAGCTGTTTTTT.

This clonotype has ten or more counts. This beta chain is a stray read from a library made for alpha chains; its abundance is not meaningful. The rearrangement joins TRBV10-3 to TRBJ2-7; the D call may be TRBD1 or TRBD2 (5 bases each). There are 13 residues in the CDR3. The V end was cut by 4 bases, the J end by 5 bases, with 12 bases between. Germline values: CDR1 ENHRY, CDR2 SYGVKD. CDR3: CAISVGRADEQYF. CDR3 DNA: TGTGCCATCAGTGTGGGGCGGGCCGACGAGCAGTACTTC.